These 18 T cell receptor beta chains share one sample of origin, sequenced in a study of identical twins. A single record per CDR3 protein comes from TCRdb applying MiXCR to the 5' RACE reads. The sample has 240,000 or so distinct CDR3 sequences; about 10% are singletons. The sequenced sample was memory T cells sorted from blood. The receptors originated from a man aged 50 or older in good health.

In this sample, this clonotype turned up many times. DNA for the CDR3: TGTGCCGGAGTCCGGGACACCTCCTACGAGCAGTACTTC. This translates into CAGVRDTSYEQYF. This rearrangement joins TRBV30 to TRBJ2-7; possibly TRBD1 for D (6 bases). The germline V and J ends were trimmed by 8 bases and 0 bases, with 14 bases remaining between them. From germline, CDR1 is GTSNPN and CDR2 SVGIG (reference sequence). The CDR3 loop spans 13 amino acids.

The rearrangement joins TRBV7-2 to TRBJ2-5, with D hard to call. The germline V gene has CDR1 SGHTA and CDR2 FQGNSA. The CDR3 has 14 amino acids. V gave up 6 bases and J gave up 0 bases, with 11 bases separating them. CDR3 sequence: CASSSFEYQETQYF. In DNA form, the CDR3 reads TGTGCCAGCAGTTCATTTGAGTACCAAGAGACCCAGTACTTC.

This clonotype has a single count. This sequence may be a read error, since a much larger clone differs from it by one base. The J gene is TRBJ1-5, the V gene TRBV6-5; 9 bases line up with TRBD1. Germline CDR1 MNHEY, CDR2 SVGAGI. The CDR3 runs to 16 residues. The CDR3: CASSLEQGAPNRPQHF. In DNA form, the CDR3 reads TGTGCCAGCAGTCTCGAACAGGGGGCTCCCAATCGGCCCCAGCATTTT.

This clonotype has a count of ten or more. The genes are TRBV7-2 and TRBJ2-1; 10 bases align to TRBD2. The CDR3 covers 14 residues. Unmatched junction bases numbered 7, after V lost 4 bases and J lost 10 bases. Germline loops: CDR1 SGHTA, CDR2 FQGNSA. The CDR3 sequence: CASSSLAGEVEQFF. CDR3 bases: TGTGCCAGCAGCTCCCTAGCGGGAGAGGTGGAGCAGTTCTTC.

This clonotype was counted at least ten times. The chain has TRBV11-2 and TRBJ2-1; the D is unclear. CDR3 length: 15 residues. The germline gives CDR1 SGHAT, CDR2 FQNNGV. Trimming removed 0 bases from V and 7 bases from J, with 13 bases in between. This chain's CDR3 is CASSLDFGVLNEQFF. The CDR3 DNA reads as TGTGCCAGCAGCTTAGATTTCGGAGTCCTAAATGAGCAGTTCTTC.

This clonotype has only a few counts. The chain employs TRBV20-1 and TRBJ2-1, with a possible D match to TRBD2 (6 bases). V gave up 0 bases and J gave up 16 bases, with 25 bases separating them. Germline V gene data show CDR1 as DFQATT and CDR2 as SNEGSKA (reference sequence). CDR3 size: 15 residues. CDR3 DNA sequence: TGCAGTGCTAGAGATTTCAGTTCGGGAGAACTAGCAATTTTCTTC. This codes for CSARDFSSGELAIFF.

The V call is TRBV7-6, the J call TRBJ2-7; D is undetermined. The CDR3 has 13 residues. V lost 7 bases and J 5 bases, leaving 15 bases between the germline ends. Per germline, CDR1 SGHVS and CDR2 FNYEAQ. CDR3 amino acids: CASTEGRADEQYF. The CDR3 bases are TGTGCCAGCACCGAAGGAAGGGCGGACGAGCAGTACTTC. The full variable domain, in which reference TRBV7-6 and TRBJ2-7 provide the parts outside the CDR3, is GAGVSQSPRYKVTKRGQDVALRCDPISGHVSLYWYRQALGQGPEFLTYFNYEAQQDKSGLPNDRFSAERPEGSISTLTIQRTEQRDSAMYRCASTEGRADEQYFGPGTRLTVT.

This clonotype was seen a few times. The rearrangement uses TRBV4-3 and TRBJ1-4; no reliable D call. CDR3 length: 13 residues. Germline lookup yields CDR1 LGHNA and CDR2 YSLEER. V was pared by 1 base and J by 8 bases, with 8 bases between. CDR3 nucleotides: TGCGCCAGCAGCCAAGTGGAGGAGGAAAAACTGTTTTTT. Protein product: CASSQVEEEKLFF.

This clonotype was seen repeatedly, ten times or more. The rearrangement joins TRBV28 to TRBJ2-1; TRBD2 is a possible D gene (6 bases). The CDR3 totals 15 residues. The V end was cut by 2 bases, the J end by 0 bases, with 8 bases between. Looked up from germline, CDR1 is MDHEN and CDR2 is SYDVKM. The CDR3: CASSLAGPSYNEQFF. CDR3 nucleotide sequence: TGTGCCAGCAGTTTAGCGGGACCCTCCTACAATGAGCAGTTCTTC.

This clonotype was picked up a small number of times. The J gene is TRBJ2-7, the V gene TRBV19; TRBD1 agrees at 8 bases. This CDR3 region has 15 residues. Germline V gene data show CDR1 as LNHDA and CDR2 as SQIVND (reference sequence). The trim removed 5 bases at V and 1 base at J, leaving 7 bases unmatched. DNA for the CDR3: TGTGCCAGTAGTCCAGGACAGGGAATGTCCTACGAGCAGTACTTC. Amino acid sequence: CASSPGQGMSYEQYF. The full variable domain, with the rest looked up from reference TRBV19 and TRBJ2-7, is DGGITQSPKYLFRKEGQNVTLSCEQNLNHDAMYWYRQDPGQGLRLIYYSQIVNDFQKGDIAEGYSVSREKKESFPLTVTSAQKNPTAFYLCASSPGQGMSYEQYFGPGTRLTVT.

The rearrangement links TRBV12-3 or TRBV12-4 to TRBJ2-5; D is unclear. This CDR3 region has 14 residues. The V and J ends lost 4 bases and 6 bases respectively, with 15 bases between them. CDR3 loop: CASSWEGLHKTQYF. The CDR3 DNA sequence: TGTGCCAGCAGTTGGGAAGGGCTTCATAAGACCCAGTACTTC.

This clonotype occurred many times. J is TRBJ2-7 and V is TRBV6-2 or TRBV6-3; no definite D call. This CDR3 is built from 14 residues. Trimming took off 2 bases at V and 3 bases at J, with 11 bases between the two ends. The germline V gene encodes CDR1 MNHEY and CDR2 SVGEGT. This CDR3 reads CASSYRQQIYEQYF. Written as DNA, the CDR3 is TGTGCCAGCAGTTACCGCCAGCAAATCTACGAGCAGTACTTC.

This clonotype was seen at least ten times. V usage is TRBV24-1 and J usage is TRBJ2-1; tentatively, D is TRBD2 (5 bases). Germline CDR1 is KGHDR and CDR2 is SFDVKD. V was cut by 9 bases and J by 7 bases, with 12 bases left in between. This CDR3 contains 12 residues. This CDR3 reads CATGPRGNEQFF. CDR3 nucleotide sequence: TGTGCCACCGGGCCCCGGGGAAATGAGCAGTTCTTC.

This clonotype was counted only a few times. The rearrangement links TRBV6-2 or TRBV6-3 to TRBJ1-5; no firm D call. The CDR3 contains 14 residues. Trimming shortened V by 2 bases and J by 4 bases, and 9 bases separated the two germline ends. Germline V gene sequence: CDR1 MNHEY, CDR2 SVGEGT. The CDR3 loop is CASSYPDWNQPQHF. The CDR3 nucleotides are TGTGCCAGCAGTTACCCCGACTGGAATCAGCCCCAGCATTTT.

The table lists this clonotype with a few counts. J is TRBJ2-4 and V is TRBV5-1; D gene uncertain. This CDR3 contains 15 residues. CDR1 is SGHRS, CDR2 YFSETQ, per germline. Trimming removed 4 bases at V and 6 bases at J, with 17 bases between. This CDR3 reads CASSARPRGGNIQYF. CDR3 DNA: TGCGCCAGCAGCGCCCGTCCTAGAGGCGGAAACATTCAGTACTTC.

This clonotype was seen at least ten times. In nucleotides, the CDR3 is TGTGCCAGCAGCCAATCAGGGAGTAACACCGGGGAGCTGTTTTTT. It codes for CASSQSGSNTGELFF. The rearrangement joins TRBV4-2 to TRBJ2-2; either TRBD1 or TRBD2 may fit D (5 bases each). This CDR3 has 15 amino acids. Trimming pared 2 bases from V and 2 bases from J, leaving 9 bases between. Per germline, CDR1 LGHNA and CDR2 YNFKEQ.

Many counts were recorded for this clonotype. The J gene is TRBJ2-3, the V gene TRBV29-1; no firm D call. The CDR3 sequence is 12 residues long. CDR1 and CDR2 from the germline V gene are SQVTM and ANQGSEA. The V end was cut by 6 bases, the J end by 6 bases, with 13 bases between. CDR3 bases: TGCAGCGTCCTCTCCCTAGGTGATACGCAGTATTTT. Translating gives CSVLSLGDTQYF.

By proportion, this clonotype is medium-sized (0.01 to 0.1%). This chain joins TRBV6-1 and TRBJ2-2; tentatively, D is TRBD1 (7 bases). There are 15 residues in the CDR3. CDR1 is MNHNS and CDR2 is SASEGT in the germline V gene. The CDR3 loop is CAISSGGLGTGELFF. The CDR3 nucleotides read TGTGCGATCTCATCAGGGGGGTTGGGCACCGGGGAGCTGTTTTTT.